This T cell receptor (beta chain) was observed in a study of shared clonotypes between healthy human individuals. Sequencing was performed with immunoSEQ multiplex PCR; in TCRdb, only in-frame clones are kept and a portion is missing. The table has 2 million to 3 million clones, 90% to 95% seen once; the top ten hold 0.35% to 0.45%. All donors were healthy HIV-negative adults lacking recent acute infections or vaccinations. The V and J ends lost 1 base and 11 bases respectively, with 14 bases between them. Germline CDR1 reads SQVTM; CDR2 reads ANQGSEA. The CDR3 is made up of 12 amino acids. The rearrangement links TRBV29-1 to TRBJ2-5, with D perhaps assigned TRBD1 or TRBD2 (7 bases each). The receptor was derived from a man between 18 and 29 years old in good health. Some clones in this sample may be carry-over from other donors' samples. The sequenced material came from naive CD4+ T cells from PBMCs. The subset was: CD45RA+ positively selected. As DNA, the CDR3 is TGCAGCGTTGAAGCCCCAGGGGGGGTACAGTACTTC. Its protein product is CSVEAPGGVQYF.